The source of this T cell receptor (beta chain) is a study of control samples from healthy donors and cancer patients. Clones were sequenced by immunoSEQ multiplex PCR, and TCRdb holds only the in-frame ones, with some missing. Among fewer than 150,000 clones listed, 91% were seen once. This CDR3 comprises 18 residues. Germline CDR1 is SGHVS and CDR2 is FNYEAQ. The trim removed 0 bases at V and 7 bases at J, leaving 8 bases unmatched. V gene TRBV7-6 combines with J gene TRBJ1-6, with 11 bases aligning to TRBD1. The receptor comes from a woman between 18 and 29 years old in good health. The sample was blood. CDR3 DNA: TGTGCCAGCAGCTTAGCGAGTTGGGGGACAGGGGGAAATTCACCCCTCCACTTT. It translates to CASSLASWGTGGNSPLHF.